The source of this T cell receptor beta chain is a study of HIV-infected patients and healthy controls. This clonotype was found a few times. A single record per CDR3 protein comes from TCRdb applying MiXCR to the 5' RACE reads. The data hold under 20,000 distinct CDR3 sequences, with roughly 17% observed a single time. V was clipped by 9 bases and J by 2 bases; unmatched bases: 9. Germline V gene data show CDR1 as MGHDK and CDR2 as SYGVNS. The CDR3 consists of 14 residues. This clonotype was obtained from a human donor in good health. The sample comprised CD8+ T cells from blood. The chain has TRBV25-1 and TRBJ1-2, with TRBD1 matching 7 bases. In nucleotides, the CDR3 is TGTGCCAGTAGATCTGGACAGGCCAACTATGGCTACACCTTC. This translates into CASRSGQANYGYTF.